This TCR beta chain originates from a study of T cell responses to AZD1222 COVID-19 vaccine. Profiled with immunoSEQ multiplex PCR; TCRdb holds only in-frame clones, not every one. Among tens of thousands of clones listed, roughly nine tenths were seen once. The sample in question was peripheral blood, obtained 28 days after the second AZD1222 dose. This receptor was identified in an adult who received the AZD1222 COVID-19 vaccine.

The CDR3 region has the DNA TGCGCCAGCAGCTTGGTTGAGGGGGGCTATGGCTACACCTTC. It specifies CASSLVEGGYGYTF. This chain connects TRBV5-1 to TRBJ1-2; perhaps TRBD1 as D (6 bases). V was shortened by 0 bases and J by 4 bases, with 10 bases between the two germline ends. CDR1 is SGHRS and CDR2 is YFSETQ in the germline V gene. There are 14 residues in the CDR3.